This T cell receptor (beta chain) was recorded in a study of radiation and T cells in renal cell carcinoma. Time point defined: blood 2 weeks post-SBRT. As for treatment: 15 Gy SBRT to primary tumor, nephrectomy 4 weeks later. This renal cell carcinoma was of the clear cell type. The CDR3 has 13 residues. Germline assignment: CDR1 SGHTA and CDR2 FQGNSA. The V and J ends lost 4 bases and 2 bases respectively, with 8 bases between them. Study observations and caveats: Pretreatment tumor biopsies were lacking, so baseline clonotypes are unknown. Top tumor clonotypes rose in blood 2 weeks post-radiation, then contracted.

Only in-frame clones appear in the TCRdb table, and some are missing; sequencing was by immunoSEQ multiplex PCR. The table has 120,000 or so clones, 70% to 90% seen once. Concerning this clone itself: Its antigen remains unidentified.

The specimen comprised blood, sampled from a patient whose treatment included radiotherapy and nephrectomy. The TCR sequence derives from a woman aged 55-69 years with renal cell carcinoma. The chain is built from TRBV7-2 and TRBJ1-1; unclear D gene. The CDR3 loop reads CASSSQRNTEAFF. CDR3 in DNA: TGTGCCAGCAGCTCCCAGAGAAACACTGAAGCTTTCTTT.